The present TCR beta chain was sequenced within a study of T cells after yellow fever vaccination. Regarding the study as a whole: Abundant contaminating clonotypes from the bulk population could appear in FACS-sorted repertoires.

From the 5' RACE reads, TCRdb called clonotypes with MiXCR, one entry per CDR3 protein. In the table there are hundreds of thousands of distinct CDR3 sequences, 4.1% of which are singletons. A word on this clonotype: The antigen is undetermined.

V lost 2 bases and J 2 bases, leaving 10 bases between the germline ends. Per the germline V gene, CDR1 is SGHRS and CDR2 is YFSETQ. The CDR3 runs to 14 residues. The starting material was PBMCs, obtained 5 days after the yellow fever booster vaccination. The chain recombines TRBV5-1 with TRBJ1-1; D is ambiguous. This receptor was identified in a man aged 18-30 years who received the YFV17D yellow fever vaccine. The CDR3 is CASSFGFGNTEAFF. The CDR3 DNA is TGCGCCAGCAGCTTCGGATTCGGCAACACTGAAGCTTTCTTT.